The next 20 T cell receptor beta chains were all read from a single sample in a study of T cell changes during pregnancy in multiple sclerosis. Sequenced by immunoSEQ multiplex PCR; TCRdb stores in-frame clones only, minus some. The sample contains tens of thousands of clones, approximately 91% of which appear only once. The input for sequencing was peripheral blood, taken after pregnancy. All receptors come from a female donor in good health, enrolled as a control in a pregnancy study.

The chain combines TRBV6-1 with TRBJ2-6, with D possibly TRBD2 on 6 matching bases. Germline CDR1 and CDR2: MNHNS and SASEGT. The CDR3 length is 15 residues. V lost 5 bases and J lost 1, with 9 bases in between. The CDR3 bases are TGTGCCAGCAGTCAGGAGGGGTCTGGGGCCAACGTCCTGACTTTC. Its translation: CASSQEGSGANVLTF.

This clone was counted a few times. The chain is built from TRBV19 and TRBJ1-1; D might be TRBD1 (5 bases). The V gene's germline CDR1 is LNHDA and CDR2 SQIVND (reference sequence). V lost 6 bases and J lost 4, with 15 bases in between. This CDR3 comprises 14 residues. In DNA, the CDR3 is TGTGCCAGTAGCGGGACTTTCGGGAGCACTGAAGCTTTCTTT. Amino acid sequence: CASSGTFGSTEAFF.

V and J are TRBV28 and TRBJ2-7; possible D gene TRBD2, 6 bases. The CDR3 totals 15 residues. Germline CDR1 MDHEN, CDR2 SYDVKM. V was cut by 3 bases and J by 4 bases, with 16 bases left in between. The DNA for the CDR3 is TGTGCCAGCAGTTTCGGGTGGGAGGTGGGGTACGAGCAGTACTTC. Amino acid sequence: CASSFGWEVGYEQYF. Full variable domain (rest looked up from reference TRBV28 and TRBJ2-7): DVKVTQSSRYLVKRTGEKVFLECVQDMDHENMFWYRQDPGLGLRLIYFSYDVKMKEKGDIPEGYSVSREKKERFSLILESASTNQTSMYLCASSFGWEVGYEQYFGPGTRLTVT.

The chain joins TRBV18 to TRBJ1-5, with 9 bases identical to TRBD1. The CDR3 spans 14 residues. CDR1 is KGHSH and CDR2 is LQKENI in the germline V gene. J gave up 5 bases and V 4 bases, and 3 bases lay outside the gene matches. The CDR3 sequence: CASSRGDRDQPQHF. CDR3 nucleotides: TGTGCCAGCTCACGGGGGGACAGGGATCAGCCCCAGCATTTT.

The CDR3 loop is CASSLGQLNTEAFF. In nucleotides, the CDR3 is TGTGCCAGCAGCTTAGGACAGCTAAACACTGAAGCTTTCTTT. The genes are TRBV7-2 and TRBJ1-1, with D possibly TRBD1 on 5 matching bases. Germline CDR1 and CDR2: SGHTA and FQGNSA. Trimming stripped 1 base from V and 2 bases from J, with 8 bases between. The CDR3 covers 14 residues.

The V and J genes are TRBV18 and TRBJ1-2; 7 nucleotides align to TRBD1. Germline V gives CDR1 KGHSH, CDR2 LQKENI. V shed 8 bases and J 6 bases; nucleotides not matched to a gene: 6. This CDR3 region has 12 residues. The CDR3 region is CASGTGQDGYTF. In DNA, the CDR3 is TGTGCCAGCGGAACCGGACAGGATGGCTACACCTTC.

This chain connects TRBV6-1 to TRBJ2-3, with 8 nucleotides matching TRBD2. This CDR3 contains 16 residues. The V gene end was trimmed by 1 base and the J gene end by 4 bases; junction bases not matched to a gene: 7. Germline V gene sequence: CDR1 MNHNS, CDR2 SASEGT. The CDR3: CASSEGIGGGPDTQYF. As DNA, the CDR3 is TGTGCCAGCAGTGAAGGGATCGGGGGGGGCCCAGATACGCAGTATTTT.

The chain employs TRBV27 and TRBJ1-2; 10 bases agree with TRBD1. The V gene end was trimmed by 4 bases and the J gene end by 4 bases; junction bases not matched to a gene: 6. The V gene's germline CDR1 is MNHEY and CDR2 SMNVEV (reference sequence). The CDR3 runs to 15 residues. CDR3 loop: CASSSGQGSPYGYTF. CDR3 sequence (DNA): TGTGCCAGCAGTTCGGGACAGGGGAGTCCCTATGGCTACACCTTC.

This clone was detected once. This chain joins TRBV5-1 and TRBJ2-3; D remains unclear. The CDR3 is 14 residues long. The germline V and J ends were trimmed by 0 bases and 4 bases, with 9 bases remaining between them. Germline CDR1 is SGHRS and CDR2 is YFSETQ. The DNA for the CDR3 is TGCGCCAGCAGCTTGGCCCCGGTTGCAGATACGCAGTATTTT. It codes for CASSLAPVADTQYF.

The chain carries TRBV5-1 and TRBJ2-3; 11 bases agree with TRBD2. With V trimmed by 0 bases and J by 4 bases, 7 bases remained unmatched. This CDR3 has 17 residues. Per germline, CDR1 SGHRS and CDR2 YFSETQ. The DNA of the CDR3 is TGCGCCAGCAGCTTGGAGGCTAGCGGGGGGCCCCCAGATACGCAGTATTTT. Protein product: CASSLEASGGPPDTQYF. Using reference TRBV5-1 and TRBJ2-3 for the parts outside the CDR3, the full variable domain is KAGVTQTPRYLIKTRGQQVTLSCSPISGHRSVSWYQQTPGQGLQFLFEYFSETQRNKGNFPGRFSGRQFSNSRSEMNVSTLELGDSALYLCASSLEASGGPPDTQYFGPGTRLTVL.

The chain links TRBV5-1 to TRBJ2-1; TRBD2 matches at 10 bases. Per germline, CDR1 SGHRS and CDR2 YFSETQ. Trimming at V came to 1 base and at J to 6 bases, leaving 10 bases not matched to a gene. The CDR3 has 17 amino acids. The CDR3 region is CASSLLLAGALINEQFF. The CDR3 DNA sequence: TGCGCCAGCAGCTTGTTGCTAGCGGGAGCCCTCATCAATGAGCAGTTCTTC.

V usage is TRBV6-5 and J usage is TRBJ2-3; 7 bases line up with TRBD1. The germline gives CDR1 MNHEY, CDR2 SVGAGI. The V segment lost 4 bases and the J segment 0 bases; nucleotides outside the gene matches: 1. CDR3 length equals 14 residues. The CDR3 loop is CASSWDSSTDTQYF. In DNA, the CDR3 is TGTGCCAGCAGTTGGGACAGCAGCACAGATACGCAGTATTTT.

V gene TRBV10-3 combines with J gene TRBJ1-2, with D possibly being TRBD1 (6 bases). V lost 6 bases and J lost 2, with 7 bases in between. This CDR3 has 12 residues. The germline CDR1 and CDR2 sequences are ENHRY and SYGVKD. CDR3 coding DNA: TGTGCCATCAGGCAGGGGAACTATGGCTACACCTTC. Translated, it gives CAIRQGNYGYTF.

This chain uses TRBV6-6 with TRBJ1-1, with D perhaps TRBD1 (6 bases). CDR3 length equals 15 residues. CDR1 MNHNY and CDR2 SVGAGI come from the germline V gene (reference sequence). Trimming pared 3 bases from V and 1 base from J, leaving 12 bases between. CDR3 amino acids: CASSYSLGQNTEAFF. In nucleotides, the CDR3 is TGTGCCAGCAGTTATTCCTTGGGACAGAACACTGAAGCTTTCTTT.

The chain couples TRBV7-6 to TRBJ1-1; no definite D call. Trimming removed 7 bases at V and 2 bases at J, with 23 bases between. Per the germline V gene, CDR1 is SGHVS and CDR2 is FNYEAQ. This CDR3 has 17 residues. For the CDR3, the DNA is TGTGCCAGCATCCCCTCGGGGAGTCTCGGGGTCAACACTGAAGCTTTCTTT. The encoded protein is CASIPSGSLGVNTEAFF.

V gene TRBV28 combines with J gene TRBJ1-3; tentatively, D is TRBD1 (5 bases). The CDR3 is made up of 14 amino acids. V was pared by 6 bases and J by 3 bases, with 12 bases between. Germline V lookup: CDR1 MDHEN, CDR2 SYDVKM. CDR3 nucleotides: TGTGCCAGCAGACCCCAGGGAGGTGGAAACACCATATATTTT. Its translation is CASRPQGGGNTIYF.

This chain connects TRBV14 to TRBJ2-7; D gene unclear. CDR1 SGHDN and CDR2 FVKESK come from the germline V gene. With 6 bases removed from V and 4 bases from J, the gap between germline ends came to 13 bases. The CDR3 spans 13 residues. This CDR3 reads CASSPLGFYEQYF. As DNA, the CDR3 is TGTGCCAGCAGTCCCCTCGGTTTTTACGAGCAGTACTTC.

This clone was seen a handful of times. The chain links TRBV10-1 to TRBJ2-5, with D possibly TRBD1 on 6 matching bases. V lost 0 bases and J lost 1, with 6 bases in between. CDR3 size: 14 residues. The germline V gene has CDR1 WNHNN and CDR2 SYGVQD (reference sequence). CDR3: CASSESGGQETQYF. The CDR3, as DNA: TGCGCCAGCAGTGAGTCAGGGGGCCAAGAGACCCAGTACTTC.

This clone has only one observation. The rearrangement uses TRBV6-1 and TRBJ2-5; D unresolved. The end of the DNA is better explained by TRBJ2-7, so the J call may be wrong. This CDR3 has 12 residues. Germline V gives CDR1 MNHNS, CDR2 SASEGT. CDR3 sequence: CASNRHLDEQYF. The CDR3 DNA reads as TGTGCCAGCAACCGGCATCTAGACGAGCAGTACTTC.

V and J are TRBV11-2 and TRBJ1-3; a possible D gene is TRBD1 (5 bases). The V end was cut by 5 bases, the J end by 0 bases, with 11 bases between. This CDR3 comprises 15 residues. Germline lookup yields CDR1 SGHAT and CDR2 FQNNGV. The CDR3 sequence: CASSARGISGNTIYF. CDR3 in DNA: TGTGCCAGCAGCGCCCGGGGGATCTCTGGAAACACCATATATTTT.